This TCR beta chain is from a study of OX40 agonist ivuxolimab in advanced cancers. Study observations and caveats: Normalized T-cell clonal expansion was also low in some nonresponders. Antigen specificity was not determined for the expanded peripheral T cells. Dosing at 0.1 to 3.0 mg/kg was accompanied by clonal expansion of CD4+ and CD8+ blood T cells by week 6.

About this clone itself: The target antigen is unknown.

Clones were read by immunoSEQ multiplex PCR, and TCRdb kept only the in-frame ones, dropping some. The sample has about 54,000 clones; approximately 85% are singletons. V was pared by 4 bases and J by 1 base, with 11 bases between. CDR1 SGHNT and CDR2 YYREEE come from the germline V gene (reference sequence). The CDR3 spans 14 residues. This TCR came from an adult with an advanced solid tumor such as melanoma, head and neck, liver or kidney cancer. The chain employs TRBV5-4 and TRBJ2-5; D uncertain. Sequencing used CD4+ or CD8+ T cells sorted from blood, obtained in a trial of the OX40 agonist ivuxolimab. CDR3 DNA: TGTGCCAGCAGCGTAAACGGGCCCCAAGAGACCCAGTACTTC. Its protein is CASSVNGPQETQYF.